Presented here are 7 T cell receptor beta chains from one specimen sequenced in a study of blood T cell repertoires in COVID-19. This table comes from immunoSEQ multiplex PCR, and its TCRdb copy is limited to in-frame clones, with some not included. In the table there are 200,000 or so clones, 88% of which are singletons. Source material: PBMCs or T cells enriched from blood (not recorded which). Receptor source: a woman aged 25 to 39 who had recovered from COVID-19.

This chain connects TRBV5-1 to TRBJ2-5; tentatively, D is TRBD1 (7 bases). Germline CDR1 is SGHRS and CDR2 is YFSETQ. CDR3 length equals 15 residues. The V end was cut by 5 bases, the J end by 4 bases, with 18 bases between. CDR3 amino acids: CASSVSGAGGETQYF. CDR3 nucleotide sequence: TGCGCCAGCAGTGTTTCGGGGGCAGGGGGAGAGACCCAGTACTTC.

The V call is TRBV19, the J call TRBJ2-2; D is ambiguous. The V gene's germline CDR1 is LNHDA and CDR2 SQIVND (reference sequence). The CDR3 totals 13 residues. Trimming took off 5 bases at V and 4 bases at J, with 8 bases between the two ends. The DNA of the CDR3 is TGTGCCAGTAGTCCTCAGTTCACCGGGGAGCTGTTTTTT. Its protein product is CASSPQFTGELFF.

This sequence joins TRBV14 and TRBJ2-3, with 9 bases aligning to TRBD2. Trimming removed 5 bases from V and 10 bases from J; junction bases left unmatched: 10. Germline V gives CDR1 SGHDN, CDR2 FVKESK. The CDR3 extends over 14 amino acids. DNA of the CDR3: TGTGCCAGCAGCTCGCTAGCGGGGACCACATCGCAGTATTTT. Translation gives CASSSLAGTTSQYF.

The V gene is TRBV5-1, the J gene TRBJ2-1; 8 bases map to TRBD1. Looked up from germline, CDR1 is SGHRS and CDR2 is YFSETQ. Trimming removed 0 bases from V and 16 bases from J; junction bases left unmatched: 9. CDR3 length: 13 residues. The CDR3 bases are TGCGCCAGCAGCTTGGAGTCAGGGGGCGGAAAATTCTTC. It codes for CASSLESGGGKFF. Filled out from reference TRBV5-1 and TRBJ2-1, the complete variable domain reads KAGVTQTPRYLIKTRGQQVTLSCSPISGHRSVSWYQQTPGQGLQFLFEYFSETQRNKGNFPGRFSGRQFSNSRSEMNVSTLELGDSALYLCASSLESGGGKFFGPGTRLTVL.

This clone came up a few times. The CDR3 nucleotides read TGTGCCAGCAGCCCCCCGACAGTGGACTATGGCTACACCTTC. Its protein is CASSPPTVDYGYTF. J is TRBJ1-2 and V is TRBV7-9; weak D call: TRBD1 (5 bases). Germline CDR1 is SEHNR and CDR2 is FQNEAQ (reference sequence). This CDR3 has 14 amino acids. The V gene lost 5 bases and the J gene lost 3 bases, with 13 bases spanning the gap. The full variable domain, in which reference TRBV7-9 and TRBJ1-2 provide the parts outside the CDR3, is DTGVSQNPRHKITKRGQNVTFRCDPISEHNRLYWYRQTLGQGPEFLTYFQNEAQLEKSRLLSDRFSAERPKGSFSTLEIQRTEQGDSAMYLCASSPPTVDYGYTFGSGTRLTVV.

The V and J genes are TRBV2 and TRBJ2-1; D remains ambiguous. Between the trimmed V and J ends, which lost 3 bases and 3 bases, there was a span of 3 bases. The CDR3 spans 12 residues. The germline V gene has CDR1 SNHLY and CDR2 FYNNEI. CDR3 nucleotides: TGTGCCAGCAGTGACCGCTACAATGAGCAGTTCTTC. It is translated as CASSDRYNEQFF.

This rearrangement joins TRBV19 to TRBJ2-5, with D maybe TRBD2 (6 bases). V lost 3 bases and J 5 bases, leaving 19 bases between the germline ends. The length of the CDR3 is 16 residues. Germline CDR1 is LNHDA and CDR2 is SQIVND (reference sequence). CDR3 protein: CASSIRGARGMETQYF. Here the CDR3 DNA reads TGTGCCAGTAGTATTCGCGGGGCCCGGGGGATGGAGACCCAGTACTTC.